The present TCR beta chain was sequenced within a study of shared T cell receptors in the human thymus. Sequencing was performed with immunoSEQ multiplex PCR; in TCRdb, only in-frame clones are kept and a portion is missing. The data show about 660,000 clones, approximately 88% seen once. This CDR3 region has 15 residues. Trimming pared 6 bases from V and 2 bases from J, leaving 11 bases between. The germline V gene encodes CDR1 MNHEY and CDR2 SMNVEV (reference sequence). These records were also assigned to another study, of human thymus T cells. That source reports: Serving as donors were healthy Finnish infants, each of whom was having open corrective surgery for congenital heart defects. Thymus specimens were resections from corrective heart surgery.

Sequenced sample: thymocytes. The chain uses TRBV27 and TRBJ2-6; a weak D match, TRBD2 (6 bases). The origin of this receptor is a boy under two years old with a congenital heart defect. The CDR3 reads CASRSGPTGANVLTF. For the CDR3, the DNA is TGTGCCAGCAGGAGCGGGCCTACTGGGGCCAACGTCCTGACTTTC.